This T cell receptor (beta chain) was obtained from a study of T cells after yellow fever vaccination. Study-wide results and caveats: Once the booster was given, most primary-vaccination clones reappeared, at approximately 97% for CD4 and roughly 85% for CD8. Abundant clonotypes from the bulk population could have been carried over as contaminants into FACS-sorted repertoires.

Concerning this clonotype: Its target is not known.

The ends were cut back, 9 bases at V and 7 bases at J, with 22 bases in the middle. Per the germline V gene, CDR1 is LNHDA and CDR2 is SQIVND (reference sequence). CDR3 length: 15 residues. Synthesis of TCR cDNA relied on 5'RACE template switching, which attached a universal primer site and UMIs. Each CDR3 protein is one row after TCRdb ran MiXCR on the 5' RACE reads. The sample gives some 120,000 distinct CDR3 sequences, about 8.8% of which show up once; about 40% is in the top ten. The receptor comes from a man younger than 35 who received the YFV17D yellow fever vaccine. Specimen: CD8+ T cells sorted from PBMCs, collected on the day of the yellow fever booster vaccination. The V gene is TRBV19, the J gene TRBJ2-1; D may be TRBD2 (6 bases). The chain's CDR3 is CARADRDPAGNEQFF. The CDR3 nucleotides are TGTGCCAGGGCCGACCGGGACCCGGCGGGGAATGAGCAGTTCTTC.